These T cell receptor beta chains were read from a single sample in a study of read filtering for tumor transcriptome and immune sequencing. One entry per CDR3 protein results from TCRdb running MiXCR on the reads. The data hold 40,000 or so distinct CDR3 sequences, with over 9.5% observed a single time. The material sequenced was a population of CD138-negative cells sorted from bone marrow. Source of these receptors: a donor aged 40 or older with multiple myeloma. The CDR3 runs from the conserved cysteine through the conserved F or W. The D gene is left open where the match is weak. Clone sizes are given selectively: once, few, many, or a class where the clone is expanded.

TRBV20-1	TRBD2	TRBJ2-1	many	TGCAGTGCCCCGACTAGCGGGGGCTCCCGCTCCTACAATGAGCAGTTCTTC	CSAPTSGGSRSYNEQFF
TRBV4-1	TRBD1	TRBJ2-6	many	TGCGCCAGCAGCCACGGTCCCGGGACAGGGCTCGGGGCCAACGTCCTGACTTTC	CASSHGPGTGLGANVLTF
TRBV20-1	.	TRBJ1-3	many	TGCAGTGCTAGAGCAGGAAACACCATATATTTT	CSARAGNTIYF
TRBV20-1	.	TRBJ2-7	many	TGCAGTGCTGTCGCCAGTTCCTACGAGCAGTACTTC	CSAVASSYEQYF
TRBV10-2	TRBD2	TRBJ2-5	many	TGCGCCAGCAGTGAGCTAGCGGGGGCCTTTCAAGAGACCCAGTACTTC	CASSELAGAFQETQYF
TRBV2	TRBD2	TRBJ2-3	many	TGTGCCAGCAATAGCGGGGGGACAGATACGCAGTATTTT	CASNSGGTDTQYF
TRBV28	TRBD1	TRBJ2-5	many	TGTGCCAGCAGTTTTAGAAGGGGGCGCGCTGAGACCCAGTACTTC	CASSFRRGRAETQYF
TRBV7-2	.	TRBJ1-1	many	TGTGCCAGCAGCTTTTACAGGTCTGAAGCTTTCTTT	CASSFYRSEAFF
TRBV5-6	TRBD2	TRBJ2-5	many	TGTGCCAGCAGCCCGCACCCCGGGATCGTAGCGGGGGTAGAGACCCAGTACTTC	CASSPHPGIVAGVETQYF
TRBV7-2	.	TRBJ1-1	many	TGTGCCAGCAGCATACAGGGCGGGGACACTGAAGCTTTCTTT	CASSIQGGDTEAFF
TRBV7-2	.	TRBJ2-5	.	TGTGCCGGCACCCTAGGGCAGGGGAGAGAGACCCAGTCCTTC	CAGTLGQGRETQSF
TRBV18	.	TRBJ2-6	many	TGTGCCAGCTCACCCCCAGCGACTGGGGCCAACGTCCTGACTTTC	CASSPPATGANVLTF
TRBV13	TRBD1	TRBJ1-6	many	TGTGCCAGCAGCCGTGACAGGGATAATTCACCCCTCCACTTT	CASSRDRDNSPLHF
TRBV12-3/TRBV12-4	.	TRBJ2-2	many	TGTGCCAGCAGTTCGAGAAGCCCGAACACCGGGGAGCTGTTTTTT	CASSSRSPNTGELFF
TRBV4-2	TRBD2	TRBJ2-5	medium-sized	TGTGCCAGCAGCCCCGCGGCGGCGGGGGGGCAAGAGACCCAGTACTTC	CASSPAAAGGQETQYF
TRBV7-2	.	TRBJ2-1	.	TGTGCCTGCAGCTTACGGGCAGGGCCCAATGAGCAGTTCTTC	CACSLRAGPNEQFF
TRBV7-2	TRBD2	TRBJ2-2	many	TGTGCCAGCAGCCCCAAGTTGAGTAGCGGGGTACGAGGTGGGGAGCTGTTTTTT	CASSPKLSSGVRGGELFF
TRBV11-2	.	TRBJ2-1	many	TGTGCCAGCAGCTTAGACAGTTCCTCCTACAATGAGCAGTTCTTC	CASSLDSSSYNEQFF
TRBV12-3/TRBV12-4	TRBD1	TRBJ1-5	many	TGTGCCAGCAGTCTGGGCAGGGGGACGAGTCAGCCCCAGCATTTT	CASSLGRGTSQPQHF
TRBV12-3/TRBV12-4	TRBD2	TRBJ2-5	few	TGTGCCAGCAGTCTTACGGGGGGGGTTAAGGAGACCCAGTACTTC	CASSLTGGVKETQYF
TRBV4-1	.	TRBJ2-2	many	TGCGCCAGCAGCCAAGATTTCGGGGGCAGCACCGGGGAGCTGTTTTTT	CASSQDFGGSTGELFF
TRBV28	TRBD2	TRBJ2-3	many	TGTGCCAGCAGTGTCTCTGCGGGGGGGTCCACAGATACGCAGTATTTT	CASSVSAGGSTDTQYF
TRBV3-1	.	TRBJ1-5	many	TGTGCCAGCAGCCAAGATCGCGGGTCCGTCGTGGCCCAGCATTTT	CASSQDRGSVVAQHF
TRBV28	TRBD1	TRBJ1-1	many	TGTGCCAGCAGCACGGGGACAGCCCAAAAAGCTTTCTTT	CASSTGTAQKAFF
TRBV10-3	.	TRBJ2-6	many	TGTGCCATCAGTGGCAGGAAAGGGGTACTCTCTGGGGCCAACGTCCTGACTTTC	CAISGRKGVLSGANVLTF
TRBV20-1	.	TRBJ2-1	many	TGCAGTGCTAGAGCCAGTGTTGAGCAGTTCTTC	CSARASVEQFF
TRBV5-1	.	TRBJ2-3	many	TGCGCCAGCTCTTGGGGGGCTAGCACAGATACGCAGTATTTT	CASSWGASTDTQYF
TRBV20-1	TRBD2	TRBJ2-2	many	TGCAGTGCGCCTAGCGGGGGGGCTTTGAACGGGGAGCTGTTTTTT	CSAPSGGALNGELFF
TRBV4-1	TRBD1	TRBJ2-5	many	TGCGCCAGCAGCCAAGATGGGACTGGGACAGGGGGCAGGGGAGAGACCCAGTACTTC	CASSQDGTGTGGRGETQYF
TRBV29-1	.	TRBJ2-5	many	TGCAGCGTTGATGGCAGTATGGCGCAAGAGACCCAGTACTTC	CSVDGSMAQETQYF
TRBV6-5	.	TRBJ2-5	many	TGTGCCAGCAGTTACTTTGGACTACAAGAGACCCAGTACTTC	CASSYFGLQETQYF
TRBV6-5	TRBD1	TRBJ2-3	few	TGTGCCAGCCGGGAAAGACAGGGGCGCAGAGATACGCAGTATTTT	CASRERQGRRDTQYF